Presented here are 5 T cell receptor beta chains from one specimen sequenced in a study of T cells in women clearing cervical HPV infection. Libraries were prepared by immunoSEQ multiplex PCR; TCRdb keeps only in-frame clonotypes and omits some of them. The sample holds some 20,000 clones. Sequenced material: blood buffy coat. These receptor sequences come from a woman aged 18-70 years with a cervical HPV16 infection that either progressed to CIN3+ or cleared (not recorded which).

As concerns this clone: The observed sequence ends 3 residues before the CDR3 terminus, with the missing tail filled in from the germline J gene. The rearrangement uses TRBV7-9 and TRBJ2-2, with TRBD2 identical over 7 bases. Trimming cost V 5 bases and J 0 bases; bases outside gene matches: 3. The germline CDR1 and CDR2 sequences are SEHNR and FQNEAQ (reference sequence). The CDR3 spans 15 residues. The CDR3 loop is CASSPRGANTGELFF. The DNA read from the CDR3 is TGTGCCAGCAGCCCACGGGGGGCGAACACCGGGGAG.

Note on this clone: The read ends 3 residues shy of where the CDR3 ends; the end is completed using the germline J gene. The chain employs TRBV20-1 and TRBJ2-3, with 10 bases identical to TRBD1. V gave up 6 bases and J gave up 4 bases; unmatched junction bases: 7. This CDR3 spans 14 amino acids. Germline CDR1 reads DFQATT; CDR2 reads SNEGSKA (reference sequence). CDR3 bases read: TGCAGTGCAAACCGGGACAGGGGTCCAGATACG. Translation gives CSANRDRGPDT. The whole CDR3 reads CSANRDRGPDTQYF.

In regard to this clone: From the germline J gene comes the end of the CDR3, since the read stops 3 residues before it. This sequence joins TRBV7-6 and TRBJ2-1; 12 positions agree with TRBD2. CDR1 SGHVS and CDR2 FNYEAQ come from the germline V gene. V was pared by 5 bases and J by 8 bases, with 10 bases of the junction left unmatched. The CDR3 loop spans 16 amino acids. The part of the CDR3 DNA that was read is TGTGCCAGCAGCACCCGACTAGCGGGGGCGAGGGATGAG. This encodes CASSTRLAGARDE. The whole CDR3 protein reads CASSTRLAGARDEQFF.

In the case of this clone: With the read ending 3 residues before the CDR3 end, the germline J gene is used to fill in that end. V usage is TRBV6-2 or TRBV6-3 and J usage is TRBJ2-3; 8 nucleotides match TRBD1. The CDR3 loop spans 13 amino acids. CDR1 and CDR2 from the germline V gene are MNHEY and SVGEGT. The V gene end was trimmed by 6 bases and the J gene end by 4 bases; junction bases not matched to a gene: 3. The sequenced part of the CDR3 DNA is TGTGCCAGCAGGACAGGGGTACCAGATACG. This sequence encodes CASRTGVPDT. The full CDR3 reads CASRTGVPDTQYF.

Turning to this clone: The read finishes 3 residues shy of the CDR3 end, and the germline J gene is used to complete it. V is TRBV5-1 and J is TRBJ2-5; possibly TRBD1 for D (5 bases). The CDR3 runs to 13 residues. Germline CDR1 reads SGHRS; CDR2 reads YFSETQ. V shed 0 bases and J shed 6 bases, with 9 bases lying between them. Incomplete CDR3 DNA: TGCGCCAGCAGCTTGGAGGGGATGAAGACC. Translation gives CASSLEGMKT. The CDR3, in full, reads CASSLEGMKTQYF.